This is a list of T cell receptor beta chains from one sample in a study of cytomegalovirus exposure and HLA in healthy donors. TCRdb's copy holds only in-frame clones and misses some; the assay was immunoSEQ multiplex PCR. The data contain 150,000 to 180,000 clones, around 80% of them singletons. Sequencing was carried out using PBMCs. These receptors came from a woman aged 40 to 55 in good health and CMV-seronegative. CDR3s include the opening cysteine and the closing phenylalanine or tryptophan.

V: TRBV6-6; J: TRBJ1-1; CDR3: CASSKGQGVETEAFF
V: TRBV6-5; J: TRBJ2-7; CDR3: CASGWGGSLEQYF
V: TRBV6-1; J: TRBJ1-6; CDR3: CASSDQADSPLHF
V: TRBV30; J: TRBJ1-5; CDR3: CAWSVRGSVGNQPQHF
V: TRBV5-4; J: TRBJ2-4; CDR3: CASSTLTGGNIQYF
V: TRBV4-1; J: TRBJ2-1; CDR3: CASSQHHKQGSSSYNEQFF
V: TRBV7-8; J: TRBJ1-3; CDR3: CASSPGGTGNTIYF
V: TRBV4-1; J: TRBJ1-1; CDR3: CASSRLVSNTEAFF
V: TRBV5-5; J: TRBJ1-3; CDR3: CASSGTVSSGNTIYF
V: TRBV28; J: TRBJ2-6; CDR3: CASKAPGSGADVLTF
V: TRBV7-2; J: TRBJ2-5; CDR3: CASSFKGPQGTQYF
V: TRBV5-4; J: TRBJ2-4; CDR3: CASSLVQQGENIQYF
V: TRBV7-7; J: TRBJ2-5; CDR3: CASSPLLAGGVETQYF
V: TRBV5-1; J: TRBJ2-7; CDR3: CASSLGGLQTYEQYF
V: TRBV6-1; J: TRBJ1-1; CDR3: CASSQDGGANTEAFF
V: TRBV18; J: TRBJ2-7; CDR3: CASSQGTGLYEQYF
V: TRBV7-9; J: TRBJ2-1; CDR3: CASTTLWGTSVYNEQFF
V: TRBV7-8; J: TRBJ2-7; CDR3: CASSPGLAVRSPGGQYF
V: TRBV7-6; J: TRBJ2-3; CDR3: CASRLADTQYF
V: TRBV6-5; J: TRBJ1-3; CDR3: CASSYTGTGGGNTIYF
V: TRBV11-3; J: TRBJ1-1; CDR3: CASSLARGNTEAFF
V: TRBV6-1; J: TRBJ1-5; CDR3: CASSEETGNILNQPQHF
V: TRBV10-3; J: TRBJ2-7; CDR3: CAISESLTGENEQYF
V: TRBV29-1; J: TRBJ1-2; CDR3: CSVEKPRSF
V: TRBV4-1; J: TRBJ1-1; CDR3: CASRQGNLNTEAFF
V: TRBV5-6; J: TRBJ2-1; CDR3: CASSLAVVRRTSGVDEQFF
V: TRBV5-1; J: TRBJ2-5; CDR3: CASSLLGQETQYF
V: TRBV7-9; J: TRBJ2-6; CDR3: CASSWGTGGSAGANVLTF
V: TRBV5-4; J: TRBJ1-2; CDR3: CASSSALTGMFGYTF
V: TRBV7-9; J: TRBJ1-2; CDR3: CASSALTGGSGYTF
V: TRBV6-1; J: TRBJ1-2; CDR3: CASSESGQFFYGYTF
V: TRBV5-6; J: TRBJ1-3; CDR3: CASSLPPGDGNTIYF
V: TRBV5-1; J: TRBJ2-3; CDR3: CASCNARAQITDTQYF
V: TRBV19; J: TRBJ1-3; CDR3: CASSVGSGNTIYF
V: TRBV15; J: TRBJ1-4; CDR3: CATSRIRDSPYEKLFF
V: TRBV29-1; J: TRBJ2-2; CDR3: CSARPGQVTGELFF
V: TRBV5-4; J: TRBJ2-1; CDR3: CASSLDWGGEQFF
V: TRBV7-9; J: TRBJ2-3; CDR3: CASSLVSGGTDTQYF
V: TRBV30; J: TRBJ2-1; CDR3: CAWRGLAGSGYNEQFF
V: TRBV6-4; J: TRBJ2-1; CDR3: CASSPYSGRAYNEQFF
V: TRBV13; J: TRBJ2-6; CDR3: CASSFRTANSGANVLTF
V: TRBV5-1; J: TRBJ2-5; CDR3: CASSLGASGGEETQYF
V: TRBV9; J: TRBJ1-4; CDR3: CASSVMETGVPFF
V: TRBV10-2; J: TRBJ2-1; CDR3: CASPPRDTDLNEQFF
V: TRBV5-1; J: TRBJ1-3; CDR3: CASSLAMGHSGNTIYF